This T cell receptor beta chain originates from a study of T cells after yellow fever vaccination (dated by TCRdb to the late 2010s). Some background on the complete study: The SMART-Seq v4 Ultra Low Input RNA kit was used to prepare libraries from fractions with low cell numbers. To follow T-cell clones before and after primary and booster YFV17D yellow fever vaccination, bulk TCR alpha and beta repertoires were sequenced over time. The cohort comprised two healthy male donors, one aged 18 to 30 and one aged 30 to 40 years. Blood was drawn at multiple timepoints before and after primary and secondary immunization, with bulk PBMC replicates and cell subsets isolated. The paper's findings and limits, for the study overall: A small fraction of clonotypes showed up in both the CD4 and CD8 compartments, probably as a result of convergent recombination. The study included only a couple of donors, which limits how far the findings can be generalized. The secondary T-cell response was found to be weaker but faster than the primary response, with a peak reached on day 5 rather than on day 15. Computational filtering was required because FACS-sorted repertoires could contain abundant contaminating clonotypes from the bulk population. Most clones expanded after primary vaccination were re-detected after the booster (almost 98% of CD4 and approximately 85% of CD8), suggesting broad memory maintenance.

V has 4 bases trimmed and J has 7 bases trimmed; junction bases matching no gene number 11. Spanning cysteine to phenylalanine, the CDR3 consists of 15 amino acids. The entry retains the CDR3 DNA only, 45 bases that are in frame from base 1. Taken from the germline V gene, the CDR1 and CDR2 loops are SGHRS and YFSETQ. Synthesis of TCR cDNA relied on 5'RACE template switching, a step that introduced a universal primer site along with unique molecular identifiers. cDNA synthesis was primed from both the TCR alpha and TCR beta constant segments. Two PCR steps were used to amplify libraries, with sample barcodes and sequencing adapters being added in the second step. Libraries were sequenced on Illumina HiSeq 2500 (2x100 bp) or NovaSeq (2x150 bp). As for how the authors treated the data: MIGEC handled demultiplexing of reads and collapsing into UMI consensus sequences, while MiXCR performed V(D)J alignment. Vaccine-responding clonotypes were identified with edgeR using replicate PBMC samples, with FDR below 0.01 and a log2 fold change above 5 up to day 15 being required. CD4 or CD8 identity was assigned to each bulk clonotype according to whether the clonotype was present at higher abundance in the sequenced CD4 repertoire or the sequenced CD8 repertoire. In TCRdb, the public reads were trimmed at Q25 with fastp and aligned with MiXCR, with productive beta chains retained. Each entry merges the rows of one CDR3 protein and shows their most common DNA and genes. The V and J calls follow TCRdb's processing rather than the paper's. The table for this sample lists approximately 600,000 distinct CDR3 sequences; roughly an eighth of them were counted only once. The ten largest clones add up to 15% of the sample.

This clonotype came up a few times. No cognate antigen has been identified for it. No much larger clone is present one base from it, and per-base qualities are unavailable. What this sample's treatment or condition label stands for: live attenuated yellow fever vaccine strain. At each blood-draw timepoint, two biological replicates of bulk PBMCs were collected. PBMCs were isolated from peripheral blood using a standard Ficoll-Paque protocol. TriZol was used to extract RNA from bulk PBMCs, from CD4 and CD8 fractions, and from dextramer-positive and dextramer-negative fractions. The sequence came from a man between 25 and 39 years old who received the YFV17D yellow fever vaccine. The sequencing used PBMCs, collected on the day of the yellow fever booster vaccination. The chain was built from TRBV5-1 and TRBJ1-1; 9 central nucleotides agree with TRBD1. CDR3 reads: CASSLNSGQGGEAFF. The base sequence is TGCGCCAGCAGCCTAAACTCGGGACAGGGTGGTGAAGCTTTCTTT.